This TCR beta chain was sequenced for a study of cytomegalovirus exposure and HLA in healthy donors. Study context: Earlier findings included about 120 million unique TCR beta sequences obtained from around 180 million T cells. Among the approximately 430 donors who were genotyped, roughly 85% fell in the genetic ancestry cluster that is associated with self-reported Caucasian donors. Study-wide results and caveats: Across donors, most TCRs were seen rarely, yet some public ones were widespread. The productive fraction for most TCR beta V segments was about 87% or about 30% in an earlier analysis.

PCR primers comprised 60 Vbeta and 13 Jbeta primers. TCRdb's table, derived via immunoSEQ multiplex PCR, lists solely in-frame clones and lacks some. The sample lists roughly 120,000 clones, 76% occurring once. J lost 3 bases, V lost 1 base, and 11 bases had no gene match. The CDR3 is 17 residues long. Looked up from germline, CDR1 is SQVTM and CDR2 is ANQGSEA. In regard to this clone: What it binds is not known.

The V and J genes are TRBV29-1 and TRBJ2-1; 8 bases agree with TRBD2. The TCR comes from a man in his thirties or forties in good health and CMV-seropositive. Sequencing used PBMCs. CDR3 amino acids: CSVEVRGTRLNYNEQFF. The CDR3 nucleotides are TGCAGCGTTGAAGTCCGGGGGACTAGGCTAAACTACAATGAGCAGTTCTTC.